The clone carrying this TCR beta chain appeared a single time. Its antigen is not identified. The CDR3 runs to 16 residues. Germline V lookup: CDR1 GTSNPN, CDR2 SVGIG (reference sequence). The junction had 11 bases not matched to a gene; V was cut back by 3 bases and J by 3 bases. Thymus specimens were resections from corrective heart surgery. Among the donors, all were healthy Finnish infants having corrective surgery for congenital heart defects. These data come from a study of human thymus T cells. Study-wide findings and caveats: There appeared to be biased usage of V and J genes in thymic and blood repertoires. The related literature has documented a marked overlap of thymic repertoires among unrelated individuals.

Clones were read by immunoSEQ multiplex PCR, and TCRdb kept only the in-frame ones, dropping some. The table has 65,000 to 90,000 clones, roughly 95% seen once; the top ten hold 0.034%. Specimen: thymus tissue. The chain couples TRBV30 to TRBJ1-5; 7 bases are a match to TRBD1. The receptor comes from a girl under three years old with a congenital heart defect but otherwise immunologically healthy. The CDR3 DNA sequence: TGTGCCTGGAGGGAAGGTGCGGGACAGATCAATCAGCCCCAGCATTTT. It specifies CAWREGAGQINQPQHF.